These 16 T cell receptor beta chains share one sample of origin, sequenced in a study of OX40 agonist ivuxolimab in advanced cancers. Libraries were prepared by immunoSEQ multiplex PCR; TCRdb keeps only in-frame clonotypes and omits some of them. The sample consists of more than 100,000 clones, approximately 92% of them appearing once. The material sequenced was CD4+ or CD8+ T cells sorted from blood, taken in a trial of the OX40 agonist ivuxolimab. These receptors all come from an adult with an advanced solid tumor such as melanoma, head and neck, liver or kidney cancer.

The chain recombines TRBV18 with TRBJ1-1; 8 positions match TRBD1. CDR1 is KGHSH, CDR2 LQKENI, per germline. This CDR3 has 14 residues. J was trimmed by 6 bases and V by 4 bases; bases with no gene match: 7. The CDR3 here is CASSRDRLGSEAFF. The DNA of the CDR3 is TGTGCCAGCTCACGGGACAGGCTAGGATCTGAAGCTTTCTTT.

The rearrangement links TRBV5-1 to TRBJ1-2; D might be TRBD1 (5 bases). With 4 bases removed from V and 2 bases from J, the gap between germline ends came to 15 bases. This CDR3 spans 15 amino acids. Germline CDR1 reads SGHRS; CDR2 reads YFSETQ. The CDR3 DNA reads TGCGCCAGCAGCAAGGGTACAGGTTCGAACTATGGCTACACCTTC. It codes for CASSKGTGSNYGYTF.

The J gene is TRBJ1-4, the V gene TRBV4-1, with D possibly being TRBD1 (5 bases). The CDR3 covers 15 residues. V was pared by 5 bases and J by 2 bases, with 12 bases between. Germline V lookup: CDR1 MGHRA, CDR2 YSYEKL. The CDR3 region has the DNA TGCGCCAGCAGCTCATTAGGGGTCACTAATGAAAAACTGTTTTTT. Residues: CASSSLGVTNEKLFF.

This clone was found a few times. The CDR3: CSARSNEKLFF. CDR3 in DNA: TGCAGTGCTAGAAGTAATGAAAAACTGTTTTTT. V gene TRBV20-1 combines with J gene TRBJ1-4; unclear D gene. Germline V gene lookup returns CDR1 DFQATT and CDR2 SNEGSKA (reference sequence). V was shortened by 2 bases and J by 4 bases, with 2 bases between the two germline ends. This CDR3 has 11 residues.

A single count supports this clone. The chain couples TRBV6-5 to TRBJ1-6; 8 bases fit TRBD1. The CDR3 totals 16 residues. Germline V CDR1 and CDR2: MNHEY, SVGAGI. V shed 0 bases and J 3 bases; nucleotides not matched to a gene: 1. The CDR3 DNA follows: TGTGCCAGCAGTTACTCTGGACAGGGCTATAATTCACCCCTCCACTTT. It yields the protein CASSYSGQGYNSPLHF.

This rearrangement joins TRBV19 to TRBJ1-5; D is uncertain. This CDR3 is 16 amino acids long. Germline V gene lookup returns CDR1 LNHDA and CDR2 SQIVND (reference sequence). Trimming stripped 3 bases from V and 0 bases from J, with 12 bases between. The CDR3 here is CASSMSTFYSNQPQHF. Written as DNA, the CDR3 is TGTGCCAGTAGTATGTCTACATTTTATAGCAATCAGCCCCAGCATTTT.

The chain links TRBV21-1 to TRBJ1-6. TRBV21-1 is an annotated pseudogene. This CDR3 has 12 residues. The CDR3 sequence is CASSKTGSPLHF. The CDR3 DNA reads TGTGCCAGCAGCAAAACGGGTTCACCCCTCCACTTT.

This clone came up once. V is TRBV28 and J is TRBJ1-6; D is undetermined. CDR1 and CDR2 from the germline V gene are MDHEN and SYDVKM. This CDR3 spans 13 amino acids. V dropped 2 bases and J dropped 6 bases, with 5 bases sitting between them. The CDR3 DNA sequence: TGTGCCAGCAGTTTACGGTCTAATTCACCCCTCCACTTT. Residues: CASSLRSNSPLHF.

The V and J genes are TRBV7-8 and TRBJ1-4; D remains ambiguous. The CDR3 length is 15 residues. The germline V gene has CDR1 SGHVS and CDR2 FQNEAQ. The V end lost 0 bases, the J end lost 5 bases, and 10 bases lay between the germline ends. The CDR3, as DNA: TGTGCCAGCAGCTTAGCGGAGAGGCCCAATGAAAAACTGTTTTTT. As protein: CASSLAERPNEKLFF.

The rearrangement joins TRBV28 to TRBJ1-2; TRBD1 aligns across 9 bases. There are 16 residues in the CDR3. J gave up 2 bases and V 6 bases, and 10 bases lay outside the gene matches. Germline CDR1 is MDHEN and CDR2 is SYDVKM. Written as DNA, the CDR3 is TGTGCCAGCAGCCGTCGTCCCGGGACAGGGAACTATGGCTACACCTTC. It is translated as CASSRRPGTGNYGYTF.

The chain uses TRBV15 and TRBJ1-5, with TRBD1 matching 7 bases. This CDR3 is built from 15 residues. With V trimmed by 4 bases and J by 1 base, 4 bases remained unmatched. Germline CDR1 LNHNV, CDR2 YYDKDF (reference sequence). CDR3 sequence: CATSTIQGSNQPQHF. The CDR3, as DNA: TGTGCCACCAGCACAATACAGGGGAGCAATCAGCCCCAGCATTTT.

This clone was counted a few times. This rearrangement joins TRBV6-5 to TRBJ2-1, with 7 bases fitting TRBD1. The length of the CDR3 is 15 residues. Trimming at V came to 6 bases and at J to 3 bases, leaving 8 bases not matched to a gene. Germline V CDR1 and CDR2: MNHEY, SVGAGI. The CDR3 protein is CASRISGTVYNEQFF. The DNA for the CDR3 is TGTGCCAGCAGAATATCCGGGACAGTCTACAATGAGCAGTTCTTC.

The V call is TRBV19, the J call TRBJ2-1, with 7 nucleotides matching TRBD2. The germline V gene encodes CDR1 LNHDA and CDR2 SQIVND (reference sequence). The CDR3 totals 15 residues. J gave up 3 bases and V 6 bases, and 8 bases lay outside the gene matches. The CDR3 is CASRKRGGDYNEQFF. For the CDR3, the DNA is TGTGCCAGTAGGAAGAGGGGAGGGGACTACAATGAGCAGTTCTTC. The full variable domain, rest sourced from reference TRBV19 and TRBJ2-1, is DGGITQSPKYLFRKEGQNVTLSCEQNLNHDAMYWYRQDPGQGLRLIYYSQIVNDFQKGDIAEGYSVSREKKESFPLTVTSAQKNPTAFYLCASRKRGGDYNEQFFGPGTRLTVL.

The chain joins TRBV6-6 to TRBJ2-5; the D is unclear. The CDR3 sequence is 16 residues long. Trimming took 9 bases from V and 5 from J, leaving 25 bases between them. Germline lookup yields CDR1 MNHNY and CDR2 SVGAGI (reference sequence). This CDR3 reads CASQRLPDPGSETQYF. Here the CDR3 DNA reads TGTGCCAGTCAAAGGCTGCCGGACCCCGGGTCGGAGACCCAGTACTTC.

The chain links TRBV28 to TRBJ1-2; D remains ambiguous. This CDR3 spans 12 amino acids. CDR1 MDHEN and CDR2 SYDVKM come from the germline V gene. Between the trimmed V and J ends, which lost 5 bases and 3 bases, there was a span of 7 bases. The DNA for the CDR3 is TGTGCCAGCAGTCTCCGTTACTATGGCTACACCTTC. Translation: CASSLRYYGYTF.

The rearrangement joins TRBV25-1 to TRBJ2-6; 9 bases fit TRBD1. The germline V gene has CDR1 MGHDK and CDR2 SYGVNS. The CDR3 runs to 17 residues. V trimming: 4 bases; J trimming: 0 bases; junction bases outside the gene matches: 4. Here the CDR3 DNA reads TGTGCCAGCAGTGGCGACAGGGGGGGCTCTGGGGCCAACGTCCTGACTTTC. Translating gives CASSGDRGGSGANVLTF.